This T cell receptor beta chain came from a study of long-term antiretroviral therapy in people with HIV. CDR3 length: 18 residues. V gave up 3 bases and J gave up 2 bases; unmatched junction bases: 13. Germline values: CDR1 SGHDT, CDR2 YYEEEE. Assay version v3.0 of immunoSEQ was used, and it was run at survey level. Generated by immunoSEQ multiplex PCR, the TCRdb table keeps only in-frame clones and is missing some. This table holds 15,000 to 20,000 clones, 85% to 90% found once. This material consisted of unsorted PBMCs, taken 0.7 years before starting antiretroviral therapy. V gene TRBV5-6 combines with J gene TRBJ2-1; 8 nucleotides align to TRBD2. The TCR was taken from a man between 45 and 60 years old with HIV. CDR3 sequence: CASSSTSLRGGPYNEQFF. CDR3 nucleotides: TGTGCCAGCAGCTCCACGAGCTTACGGGGGGGACCCTACAATGAGCAGTTCTTC. The variable domain in full, with the rest retrieved from reference TRBV5-6 and TRBJ2-1, is DAGVTQSPTHLIKTRGQQVTLRCSPKSGHDTVSWYQQALGQGPQFIFQYYEEEERQRGNFPDRFSGHQFPNYSSELNVNALLLGDSALYLCASSSTSLRGGPYNEQFFGPGTRLTVL.